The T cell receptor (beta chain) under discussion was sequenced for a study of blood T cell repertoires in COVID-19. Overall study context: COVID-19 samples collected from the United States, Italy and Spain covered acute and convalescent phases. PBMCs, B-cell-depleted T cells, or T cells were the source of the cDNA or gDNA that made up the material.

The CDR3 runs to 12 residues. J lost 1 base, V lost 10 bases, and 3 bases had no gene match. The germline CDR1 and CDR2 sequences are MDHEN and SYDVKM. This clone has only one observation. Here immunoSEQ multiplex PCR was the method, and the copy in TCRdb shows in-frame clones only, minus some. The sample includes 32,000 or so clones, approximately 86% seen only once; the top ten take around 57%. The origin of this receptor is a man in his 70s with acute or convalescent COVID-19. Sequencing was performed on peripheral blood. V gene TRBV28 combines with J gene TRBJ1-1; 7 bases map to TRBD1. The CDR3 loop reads CANSGGNTEAFF. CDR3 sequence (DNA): TGTGCCAACTCAGGGGGGAACACTGAAGCTTTCTTT.